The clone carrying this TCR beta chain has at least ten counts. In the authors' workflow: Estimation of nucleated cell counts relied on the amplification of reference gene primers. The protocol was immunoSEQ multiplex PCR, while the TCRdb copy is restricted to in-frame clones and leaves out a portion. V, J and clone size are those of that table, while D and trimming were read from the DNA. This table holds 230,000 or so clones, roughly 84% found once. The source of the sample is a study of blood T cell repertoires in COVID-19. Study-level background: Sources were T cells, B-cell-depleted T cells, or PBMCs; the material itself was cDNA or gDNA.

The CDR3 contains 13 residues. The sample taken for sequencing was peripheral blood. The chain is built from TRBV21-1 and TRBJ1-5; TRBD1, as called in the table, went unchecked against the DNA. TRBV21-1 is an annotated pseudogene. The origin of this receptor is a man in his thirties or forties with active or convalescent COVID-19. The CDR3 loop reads CARDRGGNQPQHF. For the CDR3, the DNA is TGTGCCAGGGACAGGGGCGGCAATCAGCCCCAGCATTTT.